This T cell receptor beta chain was sequenced for a study of blood T cell repertoires in COVID-19 (dated by TCRdb to 2020 to 2021). As for the study more broadly: Collaborator samples came from the United States, Italy and Spain and covered acute and convalescent phases of COVID-19. Deeply sampled blood TCRbeta repertoires from subjects exposed to, actively infected with, or recovered from COVID-19 were included in the dataset. Samples were obtained from the ongoing ImmuneRACE study (first 160 participants) and from over a thousand subjects provided by 6 global collaborators. Nearly every sample came with metadata listing a de-identified subject ID, COVID-19 status, age in years and sex. Where available, HLA class I and class II types were taken from metadata supplied by the sample provider and were not determined by assay-based typing. The prospective study material was composed of cDNA or gDNA derived from T cells, B-cell-depleted T cells, or PBMCs. The repertoires were released in a freely available public database intended as a resource for research on the immune response to SARS-CoV-2. Results the study describes overall, beyond this receptor: How much clinical and demographic metadata was included differed by source and by participant, and the metadata was provided uncurated.

As concerns this clone: The antigen this receptor binds is unknown. The input lacks base qualities; no much larger clone sits a single base away.

The immunoSEQ Assay, a bias-controlled multiplex PCR, was used to amplify TCRbeta CDR3 regions from genomic DNA. Regarding the original processing steps: The number of nucleated cells in each sample was estimated from the amplification of reference gene primers within the assay. To quantify the absolute abundance of each unique TCRbeta CDR3 rearrangement, sequence reads were collapsed and filtered. For each sample, productive Simpson clonality was calculated as the square root of Simpson's diversity index across productive rearrangements. TCRdb carries this immuneACCESS record with in-frame sequences only. Its versions omit some clonotypes, under half of them owing to an unresolved V gene in the studies checked, with the rest unexplained. V and J calls and clone size are given by that table; D and trimming were obtained from the DNA. Within this sample are roughly 250,000 clones, with more than 75% of them counted one time only. 0.99% of the sample goes to the ten largest clones.

From the germline V gene, CDR1 is MNHEY and CDR2 is SVGAGI. The CDR3 runs 15 residues from the cysteine to the phenylalanine. Only the CDR3 portion is preserved as DNA: 45 bases, with reading frame beginning at the first base. V drops 0 bases and J drops 6 bases, leaving 14 bases in between. A second Seattle source provided samples from volunteer blood donors who had recovered from COVID-19. Each collaborating institution followed its own protocols to collect whole blood in K2EDTA tubes. Collaborator samples were shipped for TCRbeta analysis as frozen whole blood, isolated PBMCs, or DNA extracted from either sample type.

The TCR was taken from a middle-aged woman who had recovered from COVID-19. The chain is encoded by TRBV6-5 joined to TRBJ1-2; the D gene is perhaps TRBD1, on 6 matching bases. Sequencing was done on a sample of peripheral blood. The nucleotides are TGTGCCAGCAGTTACTCCCCCAGGGGAGGGGATGGCTACACCTTC. This is translated as CASSYSPRGGDGYTF.